These 18 T cell receptor beta chains came from one sample sequenced in a study of cytomegalovirus exposure and HLA in healthy donors. The primer mix had 60 Vbeta and 13 Jbeta primers. Sequencing was performed with immunoSEQ multiplex PCR; in TCRdb, only in-frame clones are kept and a portion is missing. Among around 93,000 clones listed, approximately 80% were seen once. The sequenced sample consisted of PBMCs. These receptors all stem from a woman aged 40 to 55 in good health and CMV-seronegative.

The chain combines TRBV27 with TRBJ2-1; the D gene is possibly TRBD1 (6 bases). The V and J ends lost 6 bases and 9 bases respectively, with 15 bases between them. The CDR3 is 13 residues long. Germline V lookup: CDR1 MNHEY, CDR2 SMNVEV (reference sequence). The CDR3: CASSSRGSTEQFF. The CDR3 nucleotides are TGTGCCAGCAGCTCCAGGGGAAGCACTGAGCAGTTCTTC.

This sequence joins TRBV7-3 and TRBJ2-2, with no clear D. CDR3 length equals 14 residues. Trimming left V 1 base short and J 5 bases short, with 8 bases between. CDR1 SGHTA and CDR2 FQGTGA come from the germline V gene. The CDR3, as DNA: TGTGCCAGCAGCTTAAATCCCCCAACCGGGGAGCTGTTTTTT. It specifies CASSLNPPTGELFF.

The V and J genes are TRBV5-1 and TRBJ2-7, with 15 bases identical to TRBD2. Germline V gene lookup returns CDR1 SGHRS and CDR2 YFSETQ. The CDR3 is 16 amino acids. J was trimmed by 11 bases and V by 0 bases; bases with no gene match: 9. The CDR3 bases are TGCGCCAGCAGCTTGGAGGGACTAGCGGGGGGCCGCGCGGAGTACTTC. This sequence encodes CASSLEGLAGGRAEYF.

This sequence joins TRBV6-4 and TRBJ2-1, with D tentatively TRBD2 (6 bases). V dropped 0 bases and J dropped 8 bases, with 14 bases sitting between them. In germline, CDR1 is MRHNA, CDR2 SNTAGT. This CDR3 comprises 15 residues. The CDR3 DNA reads TGTGCCAGCAGTGACTCTGGGTTGGGGGGTGATGAGCAGTTCTTC. The encoded protein is CASSDSGLGGDEQFF.

In this sample, this clone turned up once. The CDR3 nucleotides read TGTGCCAGCAGCCAAGCTCTAGCTATCAATGAGCAGTTCTTC. It specifies CASSQALAINEQFF. This chain connects TRBV14 to TRBJ2-1; D may be TRBD2 (5 bases). Germline V lookup: CDR1 SGHDN, CDR2 FVKESK. The CDR3 runs to 14 residues. V lost 1 base and J lost 6, with 10 bases in between.

This clone has a single count. The rearrangement joins TRBV11-2 to TRBJ2-3; the D is unclear. The CDR3 is 14 residues long. CDR1 SGHAT and CDR2 FQNNGV come from the germline V gene. V was pared by 5 bases and J by 2 bases, with 11 bases between. The CDR3 here is CASSPGLPTDTQYF. The CDR3 DNA reads TGTGCCAGCAGCCCCGGTCTTCCCACAGATACGCAGTATTTT.

The chain combines TRBV9 with TRBJ2-1; no definite D call. The V end was cut by 2 bases, the J end by 9 bases, with 15 bases between. The CDR3 loop spans 14 amino acids. In germline, CDR1 is SGDLS, CDR2 YYNGEE. CDR3 coding DNA: TGTGCCAGCAGCGTTGCTAGTACATTAGGTGAGCAGTTCTTC. Encoded protein: CASSVASTLGEQFF. The entire variable domain, with the rest obtained from reference TRBV9 and TRBJ2-1, is as follows: DSGVTQTPKHLITATGQRVTLRCSPRSGDLSVYWYQQSLDQGLQFLIQYYNGEERAKGNILERFSAQQFPDLHSELNLSSLELGDSALYFCASSVASTLGEQFFGPGTRLTVL.

This chain uses TRBV30 with TRBJ1-2; the D is unclear. This CDR3 is built from 13 residues. Trimming shortened V by 2 bases and J by 0 bases, and 7 bases separated the two germline ends. Germline loops: CDR1 GTSNPN, CDR2 SVGIG (reference sequence). CDR3 region: CAWSTDPNYGYTF. The CDR3 DNA sequence: TGTGCCTGGAGTACAGACCCTAACTATGGCTACACCTTC.

This chain joins TRBV28 and TRBJ1-5; D may be TRBD1 (5 bases). Trimming pared 4 bases from V and 5 bases from J, leaving 12 bases between. The CDR3 totals 14 residues. Per the germline V gene, CDR1 is MDHEN and CDR2 is SYDVKM. The CDR3 is CASSWGRGYQPQHF. CDR3 sequence (DNA): TGTGCCAGCAGTTGGGGGAGGGGTTATCAGCCCCAGCATTTT.

This chain uses TRBV6-9 with TRBJ2-7; D perhaps matches TRBD2 (7 bases). The CDR3 covers 14 residues. Germline-derived CDR1 and CDR2 are MNHGY and SVAAGI. Trimming stripped 10 bases from V and 2 bases from J, with 18 bases between. CDR3 in DNA: TGTGCCACCGACGTCGGGGGGCCGACCTACGAGCAGTACTTC. Encoded protein: CATDVGGPTYEQYF.

This clone was seen only a few times. This chain joins TRBV2 and TRBJ2-3; 14 bases are shared with TRBD2. Germline trimming cut 6 bases from V and 1 base from J; bases unmatched to any gene: 3. Germline assignment: CDR1 SNHLY and CDR2 FYNNEI. The CDR3 sequence is 16 residues long. The CDR3 DNA sequence: TGTGCCAGCAGGAGACTAGCGGGAGGGGGCACAGATACGCAGTATTTT. This codes for CASRRLAGGGTDTQYF.

The chain has TRBV7-2 and TRBJ2-7, with unresolved D. CDR3 length equals 12 residues. With 5 bases removed from V and 11 bases from J, the gap between germline ends came to 16 bases. Per the germline V gene, CDR1 is SGHTA and CDR2 is FQGNSA. In DNA form, the CDR3 reads TGTGCCAGCAGCCCCGAGGCGGTCCTTAAGTACTTC. Its protein is CASSPEAVLKYF.

The count of this clone is one. The junction departs from the called germline gene at one end, perhaps through a read error. The chain joins TRBV7-9 to TRBJ2-4; D possibly corresponds to TRBD1 (6 bases). Germline lookup yields CDR1 SEHNR and CDR2 FQNEAQ (reference sequence). The CDR3 consists of 14 residues. For the CDR3, the DNA is TGTTCCAGCAGCTTACCCACAGGGATAGCCATTCAGTACTTC. Encoded protein: CSSSLPTGIAIQYF.

The V and J genes are TRBV14 and TRBJ2-1; TRBD2 might be the D (6 bases). V dropped 4 bases and J dropped 3 bases, with 13 bases sitting between them. The CDR3 length is 15 residues. The germline V gene encodes CDR1 SGHDN and CDR2 FVKESK. The CDR3 DNA reads TGTGCCAGCAGCCCTCGGGAGAGACTCTACAATGAGCAGTTCTTC. As protein: CASSPRERLYNEQFF.

This chain uses TRBV11-2 with TRBJ2-1, with D tentatively TRBD2 (6 bases). This CDR3 is built from 18 residues. In germline, CDR1 is SGHAT, CDR2 FQNNGV. V was clipped by 5 bases and J by 9 bases, with 29 bases between them. The CDR3 region is CASSLPSSGPGTAGEQFF. The DNA of the CDR3 is TGTGCCAGCAGCCTCCCCTCGAGCGGGCCCGGAACCGCGGGTGAGCAGTTCTTC.

This chain links TRBV18 with TRBJ1-3; D unresolved. Germline lookup yields CDR1 KGHSH and CDR2 LQKENI. Between the trimmed V and J ends, which lost 6 bases and 4 bases, there was a span of 19 bases. The CDR3 extends over 16 amino acids. The DNA for the CDR3 is TGTGCCAGCTCTTCGGAGGGTGCGACTTGGGGAAACACCATATATTTT. Translating gives CASSSEGATWGNTIYF.

The V call is TRBV5-6, the J call TRBJ2-7, with TRBD2 as a possible D gene (5 bases). The germline V gene encodes CDR1 SGHDT and CDR2 YYEEEE. The ends were cut back, 4 bases at V and 7 bases at J, with 12 bases in the middle. The CDR3 spans 12 residues. CDR3 in amino acids: CASSLGNVEQYF. CDR3 DNA sequence: TGTGCCAGCAGCCTCGGGAACGTGGAGCAGTACTTC. Full variable domain (rest looked up from reference TRBV5-6 and TRBJ2-7): DAGVTQSPTHLIKTRGQQVTLRCSPKSGHDTVSWYQQALGQGPQFIFQYYEEEERQRGNFPDRFSGHQFPNYSSELNVNALLLGDSALYLCASSLGNVEQYFGPGTRLTVT.

This chain uses TRBV5-1 with TRBJ2-5; no clear D. The CDR3 totals 16 residues. Trimming cost V 0 bases and J 1 base, with 13 bases left between them. CDR1 is SGHRS and CDR2 is YFSETQ in the germline V gene. The CDR3 region is CASSLAIQRFQETQYF. In DNA, the CDR3 is TGCGCCAGCAGCTTGGCTATTCAGAGGTTCCAAGAGACCCAGTACTTC.